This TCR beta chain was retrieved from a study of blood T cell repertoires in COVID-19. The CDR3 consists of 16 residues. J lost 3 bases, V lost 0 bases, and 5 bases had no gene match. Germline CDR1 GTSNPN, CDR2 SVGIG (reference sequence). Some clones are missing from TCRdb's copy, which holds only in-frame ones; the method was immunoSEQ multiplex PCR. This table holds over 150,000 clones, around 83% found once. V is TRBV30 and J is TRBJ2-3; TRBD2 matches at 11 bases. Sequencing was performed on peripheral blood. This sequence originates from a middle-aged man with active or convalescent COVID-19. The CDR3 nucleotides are TGTGCCTGGAGTGTATCTAGCGGGAGGAGGACAGATACGCAGTATTTT. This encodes CAWSVSSGRRTDTQYF. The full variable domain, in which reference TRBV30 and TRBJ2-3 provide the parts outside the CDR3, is SQTIHQWPATLVQPVGSPLSLECTVEGTSNPNLYWYRQAAGRGLQLLFYSVGIGQISSEVPQNLSASRPQDRQFILSSKKLLLSDSGFYLCAWSVSSGRRTDTQYFGPGTRLTVL.